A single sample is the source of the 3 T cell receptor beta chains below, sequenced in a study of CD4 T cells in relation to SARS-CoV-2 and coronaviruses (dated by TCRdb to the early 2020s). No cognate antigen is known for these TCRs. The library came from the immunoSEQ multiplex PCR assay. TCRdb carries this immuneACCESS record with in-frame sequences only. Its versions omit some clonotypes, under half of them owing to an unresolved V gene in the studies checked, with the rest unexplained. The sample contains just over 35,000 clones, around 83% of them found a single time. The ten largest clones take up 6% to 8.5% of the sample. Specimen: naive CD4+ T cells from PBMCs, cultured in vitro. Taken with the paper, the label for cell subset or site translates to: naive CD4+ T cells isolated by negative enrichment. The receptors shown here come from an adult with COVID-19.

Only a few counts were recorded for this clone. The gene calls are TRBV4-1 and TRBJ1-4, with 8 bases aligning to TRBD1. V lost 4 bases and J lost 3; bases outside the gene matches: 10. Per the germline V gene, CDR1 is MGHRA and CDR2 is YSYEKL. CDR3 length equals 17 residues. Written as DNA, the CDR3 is TGCGCCAGCAGCCTAAGACAGGGGCGGATACCTAATGAAAAACTGTTTTTT. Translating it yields CASSLRQGRIPNEKLFF.

Here the CDR3 DNA reads TGTGCCAGCAGCGTAGGACAGGGACGGCAAGAGACCCAGTACTTC. This translates into CASSVGQGRQETQYF. V and J are TRBV9 and TRBJ2-5; 7 bases line up with TRBD1. Unmatched junction bases numbered 4, after V lost 0 bases and J lost 2 bases. Per the germline V gene, CDR1 is SGDLS and CDR2 is YYNGEE. The CDR3 consists of 15 residues.

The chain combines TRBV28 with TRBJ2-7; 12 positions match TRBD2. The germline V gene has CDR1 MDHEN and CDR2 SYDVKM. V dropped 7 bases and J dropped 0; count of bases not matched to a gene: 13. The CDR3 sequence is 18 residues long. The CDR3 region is CASTPLGLAGSRSYEQYF. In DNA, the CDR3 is TGTGCCAGCACACCTCTCGGACTAGCGGGATCCCGCTCCTACGAGCAGTACTTC. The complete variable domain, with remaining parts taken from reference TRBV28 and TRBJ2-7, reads DVKVTQSSRYLVKRTGEKVFLECVQDMDHENMFWYRQDPGLGLRLIYFSYDVKMKEKGDIPEGYSVSREKKERFSLILESASTNQTSMYLCASTPLGLAGSRSYEQYFGPGTRLTVT.